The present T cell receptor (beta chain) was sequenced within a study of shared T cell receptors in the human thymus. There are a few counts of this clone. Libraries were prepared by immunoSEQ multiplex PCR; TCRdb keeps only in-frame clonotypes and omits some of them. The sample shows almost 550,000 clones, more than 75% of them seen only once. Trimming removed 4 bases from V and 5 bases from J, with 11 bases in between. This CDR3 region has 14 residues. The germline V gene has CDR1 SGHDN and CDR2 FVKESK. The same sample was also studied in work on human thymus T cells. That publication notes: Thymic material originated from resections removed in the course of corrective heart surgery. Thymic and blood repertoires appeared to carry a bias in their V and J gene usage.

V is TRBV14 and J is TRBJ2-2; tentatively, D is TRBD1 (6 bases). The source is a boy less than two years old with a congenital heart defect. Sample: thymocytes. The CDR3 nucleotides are TGTGCCAGCAGCCTTCTGGGGGCGACCGGGGAGCTGTTTTTT. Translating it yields CASSLLGATGELFF.